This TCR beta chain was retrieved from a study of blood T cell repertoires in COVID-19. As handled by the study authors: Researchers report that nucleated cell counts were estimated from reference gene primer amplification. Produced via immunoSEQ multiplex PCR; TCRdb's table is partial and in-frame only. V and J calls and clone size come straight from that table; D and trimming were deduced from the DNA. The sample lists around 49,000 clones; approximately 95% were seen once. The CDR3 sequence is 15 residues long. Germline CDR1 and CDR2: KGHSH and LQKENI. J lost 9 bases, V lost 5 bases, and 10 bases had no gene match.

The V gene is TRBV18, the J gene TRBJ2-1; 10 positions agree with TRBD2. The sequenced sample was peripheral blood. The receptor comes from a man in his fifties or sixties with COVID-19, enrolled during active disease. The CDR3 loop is CASSNYTSGTGEQFF. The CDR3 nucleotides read TGTGCCAGCTCAAACTACACTAGCGGGACGGGTGAGCAGTTCTTC.